One sample yielded the 6 T cell receptor beta chains listed below, sequenced in a study of CD8 T cells in acute hepatitis C reinfection (dated by TCRdb to 2020 to 2023). In the paper's terms, the time point label means: naive CD8 control sorted from an acute-time-point sample. Library creation used the immunoSEQ multiplex PCR assay. TCRdb stores this immuneACCESS table with in-frame sequences only. Part of the clones is absent; in the studies checked, under half of the shortfall reflects unresolved V genes, and no reason is known for the rest. The table for this sample lists over 30,000 clones; approximately 85% of them were counted only once. Around 9.9% of the sample goes to the ten largest clones. Source material: naive CD8+ T cells from PBMCs. The cell subset or site label corresponds to: sorted total naive CD45RO-negative CD8+ T cells. These receptors all come from a woman younger than 30 who spontaneously cleared hepatitis C infection.

CDR3 nucleotides: TGCGCCAGCAGCCAAGTCCTCGGGACAGAGTATGGCTACACCTTC. Translating gives CASSQVLGTEYGYTF. The V gene is TRBV4-1, the J gene TRBJ1-2; TRBD1 matches at 7 bases. V was clipped by 1 base and J by 5 bases; unmatched bases: 7. Germline lookup yields CDR1 MGHRA and CDR2 YSYEKL. This CDR3 contains 15 residues.

The CDR3 spells CASSDLGGYEQYF. For the CDR3, the DNA is TGCGCCAGCAGCGACCTAGGAGGCTACGAGCAGTACTTC. V usage is TRBV5-1 and J usage is TRBJ2-7; D perhaps matches TRBD2 (5 bases). Germline lookup yields CDR1 SGHRS and CDR2 YFSETQ. Trimming pared 4 bases from V and 3 bases from J, leaving 11 bases between. CDR3 size: 13 residues. Full variable domain (rest looked up from reference TRBV5-1 and TRBJ2-7): KAGVTQTPRYLIKTRGQQVTLSCSPISGHRSVSWYQQTPGQGLQFLFEYFSETQRNKGNFPGRFSGRQFSNSRSEMNVSTLELGDSALYLCASSDLGGYEQYFGPGTRLTVT.

V and J are TRBV2 and TRBJ1-1; D remains ambiguous. Trimming removed 7 bases at V and 5 bases at J, with 14 bases between. The germline gives CDR1 SNHLY, CDR2 FYNNEI. There are 13 residues in the CDR3. The CDR3 region is CASNPGGRTEAFF. CDR3 DNA sequence: TGTGCCAGCAACCCAGGAGGAAGAACTGAAGCTTTCTTT.

The J gene is TRBJ2-7, the V gene TRBV27; TRBD1 aligns across 9 bases. The length of the CDR3 is 13 residues. Germline V gives CDR1 MNHEY, CDR2 SMNVEV (reference sequence). Unmatched junction bases numbered 7, after V lost 7 bases and J lost 6 bases. The CDR3 DNA reads TGTGCCAGCAAACGGACAGGGGTCTCCGAGCAGTACTTC. Its protein product is CASKRTGVSEQYF.

This rearrangement joins TRBV25-1 to TRBJ1-2; the match to TRBD1 covers 7 bases. CDR1 is MGHDK and CDR2 is SYGVNS in the germline V gene. V trimming: 4 bases; J trimming: 5 bases; junction bases outside the gene matches: 7. This CDR3 is built from 14 residues. CDR3 residues: CASSGIGTAYGYTF. CDR3 coding DNA: TGTGCCAGCAGTGGGATAGGGACAGCTTATGGCTACACCTTC.

CDR3 nucleotide sequence: TGTGCCAGCAGCTTAAGTCTGCGGGATGAAGCTTTCTTT. This sequence encodes CASSLSLRDEAFF. V and J are TRBV7-9 and TRBJ1-1; the D is unclear. V was cut by 2 bases and J by 7 bases, with 11 bases left in between. The CDR3 covers 13 residues. CDR1 SEHNR and CDR2 FQNEAQ come from the germline V gene (reference sequence).